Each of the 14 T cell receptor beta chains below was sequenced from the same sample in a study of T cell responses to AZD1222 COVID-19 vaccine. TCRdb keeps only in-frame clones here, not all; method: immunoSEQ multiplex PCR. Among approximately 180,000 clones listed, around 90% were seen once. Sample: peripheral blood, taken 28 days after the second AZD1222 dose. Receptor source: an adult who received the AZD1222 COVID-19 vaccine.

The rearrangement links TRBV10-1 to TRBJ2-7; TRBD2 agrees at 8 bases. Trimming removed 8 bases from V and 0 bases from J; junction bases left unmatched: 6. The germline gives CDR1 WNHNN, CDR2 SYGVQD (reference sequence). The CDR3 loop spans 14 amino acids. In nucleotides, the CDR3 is TGCGCCAGCCCACTAGCGGCTAGCTCCTACGAGCAGTACTTC. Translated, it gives CASPLAASSYEQYF.

The CDR3 protein is CATGRDRGGYTF. CDR3 coding DNA: TGTGCCACGGGGAGGGACAGGGGAGGCTACACCTTC. The J gene is TRBJ1-2, the V gene TRBV2, with 10 bases aligning to TRBD1. Trimming removed 10 bases from V and 8 bases from J; junction bases left unmatched: 7. Germline lookup yields CDR1 SNHLY and CDR2 FYNNEI. The CDR3 is 12 amino acids.

CDR3 region: CASSKRTGGSAGELFF. The CDR3 DNA reads as TGTGCCAGCAGTAAGCGGACAGGGGGTTCGGCCGGGGAGCTGTTTTTT. The chain has TRBV6-4 and TRBJ2-2, with 10 nucleotides matching TRBD1. Trimming removed 5 bases from V and 6 bases from J; junction bases left unmatched: 9. CDR1 and CDR2 (germline): MRHNA, SNTAGT. The length of the CDR3 is 16 residues.

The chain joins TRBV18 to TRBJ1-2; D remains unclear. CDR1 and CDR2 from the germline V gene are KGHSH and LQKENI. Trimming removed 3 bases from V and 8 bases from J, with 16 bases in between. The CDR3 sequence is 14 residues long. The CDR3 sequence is CASSPQREPEGYTF. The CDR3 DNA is TGTGCCAGCTCACCCCAGCGGGAGCCCGAGGGCTACACCTTC.

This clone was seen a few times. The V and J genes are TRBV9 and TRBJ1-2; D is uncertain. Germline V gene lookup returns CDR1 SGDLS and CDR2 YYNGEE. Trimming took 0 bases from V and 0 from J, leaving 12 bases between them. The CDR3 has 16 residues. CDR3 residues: CASSVDVGNTNYGYTF. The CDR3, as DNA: TGTGCCAGCAGCGTAGACGTGGGGAATACTAACTATGGCTACACCTTC.

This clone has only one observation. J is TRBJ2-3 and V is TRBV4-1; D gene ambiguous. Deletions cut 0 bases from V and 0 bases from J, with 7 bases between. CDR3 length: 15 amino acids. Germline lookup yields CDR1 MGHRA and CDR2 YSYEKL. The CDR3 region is CASSQDMGSTDTQYF. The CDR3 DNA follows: TGCGCCAGCAGCCAAGACATGGGTAGCACAGATACGCAGTATTTT.

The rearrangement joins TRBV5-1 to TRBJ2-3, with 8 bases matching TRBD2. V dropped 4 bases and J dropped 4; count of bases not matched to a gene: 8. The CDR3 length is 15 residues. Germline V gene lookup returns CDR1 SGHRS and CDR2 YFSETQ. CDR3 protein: CASSPGGAGADTQYF. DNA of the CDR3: TGCGCCAGCAGCCCGGGAGGGGCGGGAGCAGATACGCAGTATTTT.

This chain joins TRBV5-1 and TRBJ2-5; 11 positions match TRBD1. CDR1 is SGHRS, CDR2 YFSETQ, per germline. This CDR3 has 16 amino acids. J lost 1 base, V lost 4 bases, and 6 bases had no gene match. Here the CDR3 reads CASSPGQGALQETQYF. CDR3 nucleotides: TGCGCCAGCAGCCCCGGACAGGGGGCCCTCCAAGAGACCCAGTACTTC.

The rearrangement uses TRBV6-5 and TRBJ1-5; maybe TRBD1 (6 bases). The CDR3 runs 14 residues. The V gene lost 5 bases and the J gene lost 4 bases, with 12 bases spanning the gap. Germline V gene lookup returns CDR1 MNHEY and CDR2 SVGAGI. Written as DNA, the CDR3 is TGTGCCAGCAGTCTCGCAGGGGAGAATCAGCCCCAGCATTTT. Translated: CASSLAGENQPQHF.

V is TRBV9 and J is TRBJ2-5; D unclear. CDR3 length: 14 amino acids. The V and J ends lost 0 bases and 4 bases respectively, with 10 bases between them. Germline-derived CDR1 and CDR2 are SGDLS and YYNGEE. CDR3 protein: CASSVGGYRETQYF. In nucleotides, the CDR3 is TGTGCCAGCAGCGTAGGGGGTTATAGAGAGACCCAGTACTTC.

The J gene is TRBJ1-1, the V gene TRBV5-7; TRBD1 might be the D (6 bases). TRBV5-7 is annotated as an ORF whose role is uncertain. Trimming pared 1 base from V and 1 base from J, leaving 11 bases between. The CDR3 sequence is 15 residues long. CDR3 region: CASSLIRGKNTEAFF. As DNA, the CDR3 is TGTGCCAGCAGCTTGATAAGGGGGAAGAACACTGAAGCTTTCTTT.

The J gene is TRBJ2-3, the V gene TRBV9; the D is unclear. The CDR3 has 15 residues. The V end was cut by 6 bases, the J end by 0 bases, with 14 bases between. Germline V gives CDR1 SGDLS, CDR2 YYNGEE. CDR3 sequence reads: CASTKGAESTDTQYF. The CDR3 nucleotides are TGTGCCAGCACAAAAGGCGCGGAAAGCACAGATACGCAGTATTTT.

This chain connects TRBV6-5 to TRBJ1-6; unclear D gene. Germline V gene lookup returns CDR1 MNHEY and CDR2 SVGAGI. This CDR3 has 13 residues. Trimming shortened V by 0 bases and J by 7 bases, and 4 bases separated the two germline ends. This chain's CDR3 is CASSYSRNSPLHF. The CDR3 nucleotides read TGTGCCAGCAGTTACTCGAGGAATTCACCCCTCCACTTT.

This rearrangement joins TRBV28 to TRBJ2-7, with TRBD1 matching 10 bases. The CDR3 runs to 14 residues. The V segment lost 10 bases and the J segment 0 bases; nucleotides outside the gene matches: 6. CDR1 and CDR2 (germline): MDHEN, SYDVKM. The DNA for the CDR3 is TGTGCCACCACCCGACAGGGGGCCTCCTACGAGCAGTACTTC. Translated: CATTRQGASYEQYF.